One and the same sample provided the 10 T cell receptor beta chains below, sequenced in a study of cytomegalovirus exposure and HLA in healthy donors. Use of 60 Vbeta and 13 Jbeta primers characterized the PCR. Method: immunoSEQ multiplex PCR; TCRdb's copy keeps in-frame clones and lacks some. Of approximately 190,000 clones listed, more than 65% are singletons. Source material: PBMCs. The receptors originated from a man in his fifties in good health and CMV-seronegative.

The rearrangement links TRBV7-2 to TRBJ2-7, with D perhaps TRBD1 (6 bases). The germline V and J ends were trimmed by 5 bases and 2 bases, with 22 bases remaining between them. The CDR3 totals 17 residues. Germline loops: CDR1 SGHTA, CDR2 FQGNSA. The CDR3 DNA sequence: TGTGCCAGCAGCCCGACAGGTTTAGCAATGGGAACCTACGAGCAGTACTTC. Translated, it gives CASSPTGLAMGTYEQYF.

The chain couples TRBV19 to TRBJ1-1; 7 bases align to TRBD1. This CDR3 has 14 amino acids. The V gene end was trimmed by 5 bases and the J gene end by 1 base; junction bases not matched to a gene: 4. Germline-derived CDR1 and CDR2 are LNHDA and SQIVND (reference sequence). The CDR3 bases are TGTGCCAGTAGTTTTCAGGGGGGGAACACTGAAGCTTTCTTT. Its protein is CASSFQGGNTEAFF.

To note about this clone: The junction departs from germline at one end; a sequencing error may be responsible. The chain joins TRBV7-9 to TRBJ2-7; 7 bases are shared with TRBD1. Germline V gene data show CDR1 as SEHNR and CDR2 as FQNEAQ (reference sequence). The CDR3 has 13 amino acids. DNA for the CDR3: TGTTCCAGCAGATCCGGGACAGTGGGCGAGCAGTACTTC. Translating it yields CSSRSGTVGEQYF.

The chain carries TRBV30 and TRBJ2-3; D is undetermined. Germline V gene data show CDR1 as GTSNPN and CDR2 as SVGIG (reference sequence). V shed 4 bases and J shed 5 bases, with 7 bases lying between them. The CDR3 is made up of 11 amino acids. CDR3 amino acids: CAWTLEDTQYF. The DNA of the CDR3 is TGTGCCTGGACCCTAGAAGATACGCAGTATTTT. The whole variable domain, remainder taken from reference TRBV30 and TRBJ2-3, is SQTIHQWPATLVQPVGSPLSLECTVEGTSNPNLYWYRQAAGRGLQLLFYSVGIGQISSEVPQNLSASRPQDRQFILSSKKLLLSDSGFYLCAWTLEDTQYFGPGTRLTVL.

V and J are TRBV9 and TRBJ2-3; 15 nucleotides line up with TRBD2. Trimming cost V 4 bases and J 6 bases; bases outside gene matches: 9. CDR1 SGDLS and CDR2 YYNGEE come from the germline V gene. The CDR3 is 17 amino acids. CDR3 loop: CASSPTGLAGGRDTQYF. The DNA for the CDR3 is TGTGCCAGCAGCCCCACGGGACTAGCGGGGGGCCGGGATACGCAGTATTTT.

This chain joins TRBV29-1 and TRBJ2-7, with 7 bases matching TRBD2. Germline CDR1 reads SQVTM; CDR2 reads ANQGSEA. V shed 4 bases and J 6 bases; nucleotides not matched to a gene: 3. CDR3 length equals 11 residues. The CDR3 DNA is TGCAGCGTTGGCCCGGGAGGCGAGCAGTACTTC. Translating it yields CSVGPGGEQYF.

V gene TRBV29-1 combines with J gene TRBJ1-2; TRBD1 is a possible D gene (5 bases). Trimming removed 6 bases at V and 8 bases at J, with 13 bases between. The CDR3 runs to 11 residues. Germline V gene lookup returns CDR1 SQVTM and CDR2 ANQGSEA. The CDR3 DNA follows: TGCAGCGTGGGCGACAGTCGGGGCTACACCTTC. Encoded protein: CSVGDSRGYTF.

The chain links TRBV11-3 to TRBJ2-7; TRBD2 might be the D (7 bases). CDR1 and CDR2 from the germline V gene are SGHNT and YENEEA. The CDR3 runs 13 residues. The V end lost 4 bases, the J end lost 5 bases, and 12 bases lay between the germline ends. CDR3 nucleotides: TGTGCCAGCAGCTCAACAGGGAGGGACGAGCAGTACTTC. Its translation: CASSSTGRDEQYF.

A single count supports this clone. The chain joins TRBV4-1 to TRBJ1-1; D is unresolved. The CDR3 runs 15 residues. CDR1 is MGHRA and CDR2 is YSYEKL in the germline V gene. Trimming shortened V by 1 base and J by 1 base, and 10 bases separated the two germline ends. Here the CDR3 reads CASSQAPGANTEAFF. CDR3 coding DNA: TGCGCCAGCAGCCAAGCTCCGGGTGCGAACACTGAAGCTTTCTTT.

As to this clone: A junction boundary mismatches the germline segment, possibly from a read error. The same CDR3 can be traced to other DNA sequences in this sample. This chain connects TRBV7-9 to TRBJ2-7; D is unresolved. Germline CDR1 SEHNR, CDR2 FQNEAQ (reference sequence). CDR3 length: 11 residues. The CDR3 DNA reads as TGTTCCAGCAGTCCAATCTACGAGCAGTACTTC. Translated, it gives CSSSPIYEQYF.